This T cell receptor beta chain comes out of a study of T cell changes during pregnancy in multiple sclerosis. The protocol was immunoSEQ multiplex PCR, while the TCRdb copy is restricted to in-frame clones and leaves out a portion. This sample yields fewer than 110,000 clones, of which less than 95% are seen a single time; 0.78% belongs to the top ten. The CDR3 length is 15 residues. V shed 2 bases and J shed 0 bases, with 10 bases lying between them. Germline lookup yields CDR1 MNHEY and CDR2 SVGAGI. J is TRBJ1-1 and V is TRBV6-5; D is unclear. Sequencing was performed on peripheral blood, taken in the third trimester of pregnancy. The TCR was taken from a female donor in good health, enrolled as a control in a pregnancy study. The CDR3 spells CASSYGKGVNTEAFF. DNA for the CDR3: TGTGCCAGCAGTTACGGGAAGGGAGTGAACACTGAAGCTTTCTTT.